The T cell receptor (beta chain) under discussion was sequenced for a study of vaccination effects on CD4 cells after COVID-19. Whole-study results and caveats: Marked contraction was observed in infection-induced and vaccine-induced clones late after vaccination.

Losses at the gene ends were 5 bases for V and 7 bases for J; bases not matched to a gene: 2. The CDR3 is 15 amino acids. Per germline, CDR1 SEHNR and CDR2 FQNEAQ (reference sequence). Note on this clone: Its target is unknown.

Having been cultured for less than 13 days, the cells underwent CD4+ T cell isolation. The repertoire was sequenced with immunoSEQ multiplex PCR; TCRdb's copy has only in-frame clones and lacks some. The sample consists of under 40,000 clones, less than 85% of them appearing once. This chain links TRBV7-9 with TRBJ2-4; 16 bases are a match to TRBD2. Material: CD4+ T cells from PBMCs cultured without peptide, obtained before COVID-19 vaccination. The receptor comes from a human donor who received a COVID-19 vaccine. The CDR3 DNA follows: TGTGCCAGCAGCCGGGGACTAGCGGGAGGGAACATTCAGTACTTC. Its translation is CASSRGLAGGNIQYF.